The present T cell receptor beta chain was sequenced within a study of blood T cell repertoires in COVID-19 (TCRdb year 2020). For the study in its entirety: Collaborator samples came from the United States, Italy and Spain and covered acute and convalescent phases of COVID-19. The sample metadata nearly always contained a de-identified subject ID, COVID-19 status, age in years and sex. Subjects who had been exposed to COVID-19, were actively infected with it, or had recovered from it provided the deeply sampled blood TCRbeta repertoires that made up the dataset. The material from the prospective study consisted of cDNA or gDNA derived from T cells, B-cell-depleted T cells, or PBMCs. Samples were obtained from the ongoing ImmuneRACE study (first 160 participants) and from 1,254 subjects provided by 6 global collaborators. Where HLA class I and class II types were available, the types were taken from metadata supplied by the sample provider, not from assay-based typing. The repertoires were made available in a free public database intended to serve as a resource for research on the immune response to SARS-CoV-2. Findings and caveats that apply to the study as a whole: The amount of clinical and demographic metadata varied by source and participant and was provided uncurated.

With respect to this clone: The clone's antigen remains unknown. Base qualities are not recorded, but no much larger clone differs from it by a single base.

TCRbeta CDR3 regions were amplified from genomic DNA by means of the immunoSEQ Assay, a bias-controlled multiplex PCR. In the source study's methods: Nucleated cell counts per sample were estimated from amplification of reference gene primers within the assay. To quantify the absolute abundance of each unique TCRbeta CDR3 rearrangement, sequence reads were collapsed and filtered. For each sample, productive Simpson clonality was calculated as the square root of Simpson's diversity index over productive rearrangements. TCRdb took over this immuneACCESS table, retaining in-frame rearrangements with V and J assigned. Such tables are incomplete; in checked studies, under half of the missing clones stem from an unresolved V gene, and the remainder is unexplained. That table furnishes V, J and clone size, whereas the DNA furnished D and trimming. The sample table holds fewer than 500,000 clones, of which around 88% were seen once. The ten most abundant clones make up around 4.4% of the sample.

The collaborating institutions used their own protocols to collect whole blood in K2EDTA tubes. Collaborator samples were shipped for TCRbeta analysis as frozen whole blood, isolated PBMCs, or DNA extracted from either sample type. This clonotype was obtained from a young woman with acute or convalescent COVID-19. Sequences were obtained from peripheral blood.

The CDR3 is CASSLLFRNNQPQHF. Here is the DNA: TGTGCCAGCAGTTTGTTGTTCAGGAACAATCAGCCCCAGCATTTT. The V gene is TRBV28 and the J gene is TRBJ1-5; the D gene is unclear. Cut back by 3 bases and 3 bases, the V and J ends lie 12 bases apart. Including cysteine and phenylalanine, the CDR3 has 15 amino acids. The only DNA kept is the CDR3, 45 bases in frame from the first base. CDR1 and CDR2, looked up from the germline V gene, are MDHEN and SYDVKM.